The next 3 T cell receptor beta chains were all read from a single sample in a study of T cell changes during pregnancy in multiple sclerosis. Some clones are missing from TCRdb's copy, which holds only in-frame ones; the method was immunoSEQ multiplex PCR. Of around 40,000 clones in the sample, roughly nine tenths were seen once. Sequencing used CD4+ T cells from peripheral blood mononuclear cells, obtained after pregnancy. The receptors derive from a female donor in good health, enrolled as a control in a pregnancy study.

This clone was detected once. The V and J genes are TRBV4-2 and TRBJ2-1; 10 bases agree with TRBD2. CDR1 is LGHNA, CDR2 YNFKEQ, per germline. V trimming: 6 bases; J trimming: 0 bases; junction bases outside the gene matches: 5. The CDR3 consists of 16 residues. The CDR3: CASSSSGGSSYNEQFF. In nucleotides, the CDR3 is TGTGCCAGCAGTAGTAGCGGGGGGAGCTCCTACAATGAGCAGTTCTTC.

The V gene is TRBV5-1, the J gene TRBJ1-2; D is unresolved. CDR1 is SGHRS and CDR2 is YFSETQ in the germline V gene. The germline V and J ends were trimmed by 0 bases and 8 bases, with 14 bases remaining between them. This CDR3 is 14 amino acids long. The CDR3, as DNA: TGCGCCAGCAGCTTGGATACGGACGCGGGAGGCTACACCTTC. The encoded protein is CASSLDTDAGGYTF. Full variable domain (outside the CDR3, taken from reference TRBV5-1 and TRBJ1-2): KAGVTQTPRYLIKTRGQQVTLSCSPISGHRSVSWYQQTPGQGLQFLFEYFSETQRNKGNFPGRFSGRQFSNSRSEMNVSTLELGDSALYLCASSLDTDAGGYTFGSGTRLTVV.

This chain uses TRBV30 with TRBJ2-2, with TRBD1 matching 7 bases. The CDR3 contains 13 residues. With V trimmed by 5 bases and J by 3 bases, 3 bases remained unmatched. The germline V gene has CDR1 GTSNPN and CDR2 SVGIG (reference sequence). Here the CDR3 reads CAWDRVDTGELFF. DNA for the CDR3: TGTGCCTGGGACAGGGTGGACACCGGGGAGCTGTTTTTT. Supplemented by reference TRBV30 and TRBJ2-2, the full variable domain reads SQTIHQWPATLVQPVGSPLSLECTVEGTSNPNLYWYRQAAGRGLQLLFYSVGIGQISSEVPQNLSASRPQDRQFILSSKKLLLSDSGFYLCAWDRVDTGELFFGEGSRLTVL.